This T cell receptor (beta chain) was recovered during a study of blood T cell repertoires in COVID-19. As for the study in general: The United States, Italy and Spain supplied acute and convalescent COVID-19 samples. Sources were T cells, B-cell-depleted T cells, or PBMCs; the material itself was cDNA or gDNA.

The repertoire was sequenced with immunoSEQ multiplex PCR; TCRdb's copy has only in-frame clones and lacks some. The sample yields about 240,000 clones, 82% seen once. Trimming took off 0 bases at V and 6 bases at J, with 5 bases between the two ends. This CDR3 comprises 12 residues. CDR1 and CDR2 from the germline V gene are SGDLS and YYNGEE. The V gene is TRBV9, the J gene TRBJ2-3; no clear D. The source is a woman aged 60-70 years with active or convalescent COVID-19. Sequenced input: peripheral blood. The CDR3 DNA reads TGTGCCAGCAGCGTAGCTGAGGATACGCAGTATTTT. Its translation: CASSVAEDTQYF. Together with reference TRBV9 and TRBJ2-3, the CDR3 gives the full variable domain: DSGVTQTPKHLITATGQRVTLRCSPRSGDLSVYWYQQSLDQGLQFLIQYYNGEERAKGNILERFSAQQFPDLHSELNLSSLELGDSALYFCASSVAEDTQYFGPGTRLTVL.